This TCR beta chain was obtained from a study of blood T cell repertoires in COVID-19. Germline V lookup: CDR1 SGHNT, CDR2 YYREEE (reference sequence). There are 15 residues in the CDR3. Trimming removed 4 bases from V and 7 bases from J; junction bases left unmatched: 13. Clones were sequenced by immunoSEQ multiplex PCR, and TCRdb holds only the in-frame ones, with some missing. This table holds about 310,000 clones, roughly 90% found once. Sample: PBMCs or T cells enriched from blood (not recorded which). The TCR comes from a woman in her forties who had recovered from COVID-19. This sequence joins TRBV5-4 and TRBJ2-7, with 8 nucleotides matching TRBD2. DNA of the CDR3: TGTGCCAGCAGCCCCTCAGCGGGGGCGGTATTAGAGCAGTACTTC. Residues: CASSPSAGAVLEQYF.